This note documents a single TCR beta chain sequence. Trimming took 1 base from V and 9 from J, leaving 13 bases between them. CDR3 length: 14 amino acids. Germline V CDR1 and CDR2: MNHNS, SASEGT. The sample is drawn from a study of blood T cell repertoires in COVID-19. The table came from immunoSEQ multiplex PCR; TCRdb's copy has only in-frame clones and leaves some out. The sample lists about 120,000 clones; around 87% were seen once. Sequencing was carried out using peripheral blood. The origin of this receptor is a woman in her seventies with acute or convalescent COVID-19. The chain uses TRBV6-1 and TRBJ2-1; D may be TRBD1 (6 bases). CDR3 residues: CASSEVAGVSEQFF. CDR3 DNA sequence: TGTGCCAGCAGTGAAGTTGCAGGGGTAAGTGAGCAGTTCTTC.